Below are 14 T cell receptor beta chains sequenced from a single sample in a study of T cells in women clearing cervical HPV infection. Data came from immunoSEQ multiplex PCR; TCRdb stores just in-frame clones and leaves some out. The sample table sets out 36,000 or so clones. Input material: blood buffy coat. Receptors were obtained from a woman between 18 and 75 years old with a cervical HPV16 infection that either progressed to CIN3+ or cleared (not recorded which).

Worth noting for this clone: Read coverage stops 3 residues before the CDR3 terminus; the germline J gene supplies the remainder. The rearrangement links TRBV29-1 to TRBJ2-5, with D unresolved. The CDR3 is made up of 13 amino acids. V was trimmed by 2 bases and J by 3 bases, leaving 10 bases between them. The germline CDR1 and CDR2 sequences are SQVTM and ANQGSEA. CDR3 amino acids: CSVEKVPEETQYF. The sequenced part of the CDR3 DNA is TGCAGCGTTGAAAAAGTGCCAGAAGAGACC.

With respect to this clone: The read falls 3 residues short of the CDR3 end, and the missing part is taken from the germline J gene. This rearrangement joins TRBV19 to TRBJ1-2; D ambiguous. The V gene's germline CDR1 is LNHDA and CDR2 SQIVND (reference sequence). CDR3 length: 14 amino acids. The part of the CDR3 DNA that was read is TGTGCCAGTAGTAGAGTAGCGGGCACAGATACC. It encodes CASSRVAGTDT. The CDR3, in full, reads CASSRVAGTDTYTF.

About this clone itself: The read terminates 3 residues before the CDR3 end, so the remaining end is supplied by the germline J gene. V is TRBV20-1 and J is TRBJ2-3; possible D gene TRBD1, 7 bases. Germline V gene data show CDR1 as DFQATT and CDR2 as SNEGSKA (reference sequence). V was pared by 6 bases and J by 4 bases, with 17 bases between. This CDR3 is 14 amino acids long. The CDR3 sequence: CSAHRGGAADTQYF. CDR3 DNA, as far as it was read: TGCAGTGCCCACAGGGGAGGAGCGGCAGATACG.

Remarks on this clone: The observed sequence ends 3 residues before the CDR3 terminus, with the missing tail filled in from the germline J gene. The chain employs TRBV10-3 and TRBJ1-6, with 7 bases matching TRBD1. The junction had 14 bases not matched to a gene; V was cut back by 9 bases and J by 12 bases. Germline V gene lookup returns CDR1 ENHRY and CDR2 SYGVKD. There are 14 residues in the CDR3. CDR3 DNA (partial): TGTGCCATAACAACATTCGGGACAGCTAAACCC. Translation gives CAITTFGTAKP. The complete CDR3 protein is CAITTFGTAKPLHF.

The CDR3 sequence: CASSLADYGQYF. The part of the CDR3 DNA that was read is TGTGCCAGCAGCTTGGCAGACTATGGT. V usage is TRBV7-9 and J usage is TRBJ2-4; tentatively, D is TRBD2 (5 bases). The CDR3 goes on 3 residues after the read ends, and that part is filled in from the germline J gene. CDR3 size: 12 residues. Germline loops: CDR1 SEHNR, CDR2 FQNEAQ (reference sequence).

As to this clone: The missing CDR3 end, 3 residues past where the read stops, is filled in from the germline J gene. J is TRBJ1-2 and V is TRBV7-2; D ambiguous. The V gene's germline CDR1 is SGHTA and CDR2 FQGNSA. The CDR3 length is 14 residues. The part of the CDR3 DNA that was read is TGTGCCAGCAGCTTAGTGCTAGTCAAAGATACC. Its protein product is CASSLVLVKDT. The CDR3 in its entirety is CASSLVLVKDTYTF.

For this clone: The read halts 3 residues ahead of the CDR3 end, with the missing end drawn from the germline J gene. The chain recombines TRBV7-3 with TRBJ2-3; 7 nucleotides align to TRBD2. This CDR3 spans 13 amino acids. From germline, CDR1 is SGHTA and CDR2 FQGTGA. CDR3 residues: CASSLTGGVAQYF. The part of the CDR3 DNA that was read is TGTGCCAGCAGCTTAACGGGGGGGGTCGCG.

In the case of this clone: The CDR3 extends 3 residues past the end of the read, so its final part is completed from the germline J gene. The genes are TRBV10-3 and TRBJ2-5; TRBD1 matches at 9 bases. Germline CDR1 reads ENHRY; CDR2 reads SYGVKD. The CDR3 has 15 amino acids. The J segment lost 0 bases and the V segment lost 4 bases, leaving 3 bases of the junction unmatched. Partial CDR3 DNA: TGTGCCATCAGTGTAGGGACAGGGTACCAAGAGACC. It codes for CAISVGTGYQET. The entire CDR3 is CAISVGTGYQETQYF.

Comments on this clone: Read sequence stops 3 residues before the CDR3 end, and the germline J gene provides the missing end. V is TRBV7-8 and J is TRBJ1-5; maybe TRBD1 (6 bases). Germline V gives CDR1 SGHVS, CDR2 FQNEAQ. The CDR3 consists of 17 residues. Trimming took off 2 bases at V and 0 bases at J, with 14 bases between the two ends. The CDR3 sequence: CASSLWTERYSNQPQHF. The CDR3 DNA, read in part, is TGTGCCAGCAGCTTATGGACAGAGAGATATAGCAATCAGCCC.

Regarding this clone: The read falls 3 residues short of the CDR3 end, and the missing part is taken from the germline J gene. The chain combines TRBV2 with TRBJ2-3; 9 bases are shared with TRBD2. Germline V lookup: CDR1 SNHLY, CDR2 FYNNEI. The CDR3 has 12 amino acids. V lost 11 bases to trimming and J lost 6 bases; unmatched junction nucleotides: 6. The CDR3 here is CAGRGGADTQYF. Incomplete CDR3 DNA: TGTGCCGGGCGGGGGGGCGCCGATACG.

Remarks on this clone: A junction end diverges from the germline sequence, so it may reflect a read error. The CDR3 end is not reached by the read, which stops 3 residues before it; the germline J gene fills it in. The V gene is TRBV5-1, the J gene TRBJ1-4, with 7 positions matching TRBD1. The CDR3 runs 15 residues. Germline V CDR1 and CDR2: SGHRS, YFSETQ. Incomplete CDR3 DNA: TGCGCCGGCAGCCTCCGACAGGGATCGGGTGAAAAA. It translates to CAGSLRQGSGEK. The entire CDR3 is CAGSLRQGSGEKLFF.

A note on this clone: The read is 3 residues too short to cover the CDR3 end, so that end is filled in from the germline J gene. The gene calls are TRBV7-9 and TRBJ2-3; TRBD1 is a possible D gene (6 bases). The CDR3 has 12 residues. The germline V gene has CDR1 SEHNR and CDR2 FQNEAQ (reference sequence). The CDR3 reads CASSLDQGTQYF. The covered CDR3 bases are TGTGCCAGCAGCTTGGACCAGGGGACG.

About this clone itself: The read terminates 3 residues before the CDR3 end, so the remaining end is supplied by the germline J gene. The chain uses TRBV20-1 and TRBJ1-1; 7 bases align to TRBD1. This CDR3 has 14 residues. Trimming took 4 bases from V and 1 from J; bases not matched to a gene: 6. CDR1 and CDR2 from the germline V gene are DFQATT and SNEGSKA (reference sequence). The CDR3 DNA, read in part, is TGCAGTGCTAACGGCAGGGGGACGAACACTGAA. Protein: CSANGRGTNTE. The entire CDR3 protein is CSANGRGTNTEAFF.

With respect to this clone: Read sequence stops 3 residues before the CDR3 end, and the germline J gene provides the missing end. V is TRBV20-1 and J is TRBJ2-7, with 7 bases lining up with TRBD2. Looked up from germline, CDR1 is DFQATT and CDR2 is SNEGSKA (reference sequence). J gave up 6 bases and V 4 bases, and 9 bases lay outside the gene matches. This CDR3 comprises 13 residues. This CDR3 reads CSATGTTPSEQYF. The covered CDR3 bases are TGCAGTGCTACCGGGACTACCCCCTCCGAG.